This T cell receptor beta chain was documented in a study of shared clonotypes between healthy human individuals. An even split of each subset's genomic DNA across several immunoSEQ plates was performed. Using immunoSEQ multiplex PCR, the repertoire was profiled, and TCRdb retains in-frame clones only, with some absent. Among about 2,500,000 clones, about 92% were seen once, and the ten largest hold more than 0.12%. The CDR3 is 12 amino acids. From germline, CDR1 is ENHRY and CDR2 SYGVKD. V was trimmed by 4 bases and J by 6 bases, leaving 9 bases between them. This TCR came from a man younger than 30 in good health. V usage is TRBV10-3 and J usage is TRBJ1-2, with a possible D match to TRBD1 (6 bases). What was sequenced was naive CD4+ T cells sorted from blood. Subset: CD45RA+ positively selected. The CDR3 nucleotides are TGTGCCATCAGTGTACAGGGTGATGGCTACACCTTC. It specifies CAISVQGDGYTF.